The rows below give T cell receptor beta chains drawn from one sample of a study of T cell clusters in autoimmune cytopenias. TCRdb re-called the multiplex PCR reads; every CDR3 protein appears as one record, without DNA. Here the sample table reports about 3,800 distinct CDR3 sequences. Sequenced input: peripheral blood. These receptors were taken from a human donor with an autoimmune cytopenia or autoimmune hepatitis (not recorded which). CDR3s include the opening cysteine and the closing phenylalanine or tryptophan. The order of the fields is CDR3 protein, clone size, J gene, V gene. For some rows the clone size is stated as once, few or many, or as a class when expanded; others skip it.

CASRRAYSGANVLTF,medium-sized,TRBJ2-6,TRBV5-4
CASSPEGGRLPQHF,medium-sized,TRBJ1-5,TRBV6-5
CASSPRGGRARGDTQYF,NA,TRBJ2-3,TRBV6-2/TRBV6-3
CASRPSPVHSTDTQYF,NA,TRBJ2-3,TRBV6-8
CASSILGQGEYQETQYF,medium-sized,TRBJ2-5,TRBV19
CAWSVQGGRYEQYF,medium-sized,TRBJ2-7,TRBV30
CASSIITGFSNQPQHF,medium-sized,TRBJ1-5,TRBV19
CASSTWTAWYQETQYF,NA,TRBJ2-5,TRBV5-4
CASSRGEKLFF,medium-sized,TRBJ1-4,TRBV19
CASSPSSSTDTQYF,medium-sized,TRBJ2-3,TRBV18
CSARVGAPRTQYF,NA,TRBJ2-5,TRBV20-1
CASSTGVGRTDTQYF,medium-sized,TRBJ2-3,TRBV19
CVSSSDGRYTDTQYF,NA,TRBJ2-3,TRBV13
CASSARGEKLFF,NA,TRBJ1-4,TRBV7-9
CSVEGTVAGGTGELFF,large,TRBJ2-2,TRBV29-1
CASKPGEVAEKLFF,NA,TRBJ1-4,TRBV12-3/TRBV12-4
CASSLEQGQETQYF,medium-sized,TRBJ2-5,TRBV5-4
CASSKGTSRNQPQHF,medium-sized,TRBJ1-5,TRBV19
CATSDLQEGSNTGELFF,medium-sized,TRBJ2-2,TRBV24-1
CASSPRGGPNEKLFF,medium-sized,TRBJ1-4,TRBV18
CASSSADKNEKLFF,NA,TRBJ1-4,TRBV5-4